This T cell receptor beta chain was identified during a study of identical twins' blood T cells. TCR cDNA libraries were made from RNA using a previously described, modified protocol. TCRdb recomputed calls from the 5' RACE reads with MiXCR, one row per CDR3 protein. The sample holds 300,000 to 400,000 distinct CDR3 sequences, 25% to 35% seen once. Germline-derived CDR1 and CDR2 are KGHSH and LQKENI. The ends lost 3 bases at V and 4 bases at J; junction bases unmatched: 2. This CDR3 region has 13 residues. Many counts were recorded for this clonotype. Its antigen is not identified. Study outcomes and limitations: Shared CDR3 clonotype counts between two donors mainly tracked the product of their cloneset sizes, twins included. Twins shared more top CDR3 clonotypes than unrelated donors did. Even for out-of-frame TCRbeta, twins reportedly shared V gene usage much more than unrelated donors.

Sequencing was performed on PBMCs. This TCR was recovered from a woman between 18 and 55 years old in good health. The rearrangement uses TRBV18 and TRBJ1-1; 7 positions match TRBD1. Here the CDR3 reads CASSPDRATEAFF. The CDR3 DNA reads TGTGCCAGCTCACCCGACAGGGCCACTGAAGCTTTCTTT.